This T cell receptor (beta chain) came from a study of T-cell memory formation after mild COVID-19. On this clonotype: The antigen is undetermined. Germline and junction disagree at one end, which may indicate a read error.

TCRdb re-called the 5' RACE reads through MiXCR, storing one row per CDR3 protein. The top ten clones hold 20% to 25% of a sample with approximately 250,000 distinct CDR3 sequences, roughly 17% of them seen once. The germline CDR1 and CDR2 sequences are MGHRA and YSYEKL. CDR3 size: 16 residues. Study results and limitations: A balance of CD4 and CD8 characterized clones contracting day 15 to 85, whereas later expanders leaned CD4+.

The source of this sequence is a man in his late teens or twenties who had mild COVID-19 (a few samples of this study predate the infection). Cell type and time point are not known. The chain recombines TRBV4-1 with TRBJ1-5; a possible D gene is TRBD1 (5 bases). Sequencing was carried out using PBMCs or a T cell subset sorted from them (not recorded which). CDR3 in amino acids: CASSEDGGLGNQPQHF. The DNA of the CDR3 is TGCGCCAGCAGCGAAGACGGGGGATTGGGCAATCAGCCCCAGCATTTT.